This T cell receptor (beta chain) stems from a study of blood T cell repertoires in COVID-19 (dated by TCRdb to the early 2020s). About the study as a whole: Samples covering the acute and convalescent phases of COVID-19 were provided by collaborators in the United States, Italy and Spain. The material from the prospective study consisted of cDNA or gDNA derived from T cells, B-cell-depleted T cells, or PBMCs. The dataset comprised deeply sampled blood TCRbeta repertoires from subjects exposed to, actively infected with, or recovered from COVID-19. The repertoires were released in a freely available public database intended as a resource for research on the immune response to SARS-CoV-2. The samples were drawn from the first 160 participants of the ongoing ImmuneRACE study and from 950 to 1,500 subjects provided by 6 global collaborators. A de-identified subject ID, COVID-19 status, age in years and sex were almost always included in the sample metadata. Where HLA class I and class II types were available, the types were taken from metadata supplied by the sample provider, not from assay-based typing. What the research found in general, with its limitations: The amount of clinical and demographic metadata varied by source and participant and was provided uncurated.

The immunoSEQ Assay, a bias-controlled multiplex PCR, was used to amplify TCRbeta CDR3 regions from genomic DNA. Regarding the original processing steps: The number of nucleated cells in each sample was estimated from the amplification of reference gene primers within the assay. To quantify the absolute abundance of each unique TCRbeta CDR3 rearrangement, sequence reads were collapsed and filtered. For each sample, productive Simpson clonality was calculated by taking the square root of Simpson's diversity index across productive rearrangements. This is the immuneACCESS table as TCRdb keeps it, with only in-frame sequences that have V and J called. A part of the clones is gone; compared with another copy, unresolved V genes explain less than half, and the rest is unexplained. Clone size and V and J calls were adopted from that table, with D and trimming inferred from the DNA. The table for this sample lists 270,000 or so clones; 90% of them were counted only once. The ten largest clones capture 2.1% of the sample.

At one collaborating source in Seattle, patients were enrolled during active infection and were followed longitudinally through the course of disease. The collaborating institutions used their own protocols to collect whole blood in K2EDTA tubes. For TCRbeta analysis, collaborators shipped samples as frozen whole blood, isolated PBMCs, or DNA extracted from either of those sample types. The CDR3 measures 17 amino acids from cysteine to phenylalanine. This entry keeps only the CDR3 DNA: 51 bases, framed from base 1. From a lookup of the germline V gene (reference sequence), CDR1 and CDR2 are LNHDA and SQIVND. Trimming at the junction amounts to 4 bases on V and 5 bases on J, and the germline ends lie 22 bases apart. A note on this clone: No cognate antigen has been identified for it. No clone much larger than this one lies a single base away; base qualities are absent.

The sample consisted of peripheral blood. This sequence uses TRBV19 and TRBJ2-3, with a tentative D gene TRBD1 over 7 matching bases. This TCR derives from a woman aged 60-75 years with COVID-19, enrolled during active disease. CDR3 sequence: CASSKGASGRGEDTQYF. The DNA sequence is as follows: TGTGCCAGTAGTAAGGGCGCCTCCGGCAGGGGGGAAGATACGCAGTATTTT.